This entry lists 30 T cell receptor beta chains sequenced from one sample in a study of cytomegalovirus exposure and HLA in healthy donors. Both 60 Vbeta primers and 13 Jbeta primers went into the PCR. Only in-frame clones appear in the TCRdb table, and some are missing; sequencing was by immunoSEQ multiplex PCR. The sample lists under 200,000 clones, roughly 75% occurring once. The sample taken for sequencing was PBMCs. These receptor sequences come from a middle-aged woman in good health and CMV-seropositive.

The CDR3 DNA reads as TGTGCCTGGAGGACTAGCGGGAGATCCCAGTACTTC. Its translation is CAWRTSGRSQYF. This chain joins TRBV30 and TRBJ2-5; 12 bases fit TRBD2. Trimming at V came to 3 bases and at J to 9 bases, leaving 2 bases not matched to a gene. In germline, CDR1 is GTSNPN, CDR2 SVGIG (reference sequence). CDR3 length equals 12 residues.

The chain employs TRBV28 and TRBJ2-5; D possibly corresponds to TRBD2 (6 bases). The CDR3 loop spans 14 amino acids. The V end lost 1 base, the J end lost 5 bases, and 11 bases lay between the germline ends. Germline-derived CDR1 and CDR2 are MDHEN and SYDVKM. The CDR3 spells CASSLFGGSETQYF. CDR3 DNA sequence: TGTGCCAGCAGTTTATTCGGGGGATCGGAGACCCAGTACTTC.

This chain links TRBV28 with TRBJ1-2, with D perhaps matching TRBD1 (5 bases). This CDR3 is 14 amino acids long. Trimming pared 6 bases from V and 3 bases from J, leaving 14 bases between. CDR1 is MDHEN and CDR2 is SYDVKM in the germline V gene. CDR3 sequence: CASRQQASYYGYTF. CDR3 nucleotides: TGTGCCAGCAGACAACAGGCCTCCTACTATGGCTACACCTTC.

J is TRBJ2-4 and V is TRBV28; D not certain. This CDR3 spans 17 amino acids. CDR1 is MDHEN and CDR2 is SYDVKM in the germline V gene. With 1 base removed from V and 0 bases from J, the gap between germline ends came to 13 bases. The CDR3 region is CASSLSRRSGAKNIQYF. CDR3 in DNA: TGTGCCAGCAGTTTATCTCGCCGATCGGGAGCCAAAAACATTCAGTACTTC.

The rearrangement uses TRBV19 and TRBJ1-2; tentatively, D is TRBD1 (5 bases). CDR1 LNHDA and CDR2 SQIVND come from the germline V gene (reference sequence). CDR3 length: 14 residues. The V and J ends lost 5 bases and 4 bases respectively, with 14 bases between them. CDR3: CASSSSGFLYGYTF. The CDR3, as DNA: TGTGCCAGTAGTTCATCAGGGTTCCTCTATGGCTACACCTTC.

This clone was observed a single time. This chain links TRBV28 with TRBJ2-5; perhaps TRBD2 as D (7 bases). The CDR3 length is 14 residues. The germline gives CDR1 MDHEN, CDR2 SYDVKM. V lost 8 bases and J 1 base, leaving 14 bases between the germline ends. CDR3 sequence: CASGGAGAQETQYF. In nucleotides, the CDR3 is TGTGCCAGCGGGGGCGCGGGGGCCCAAGAGACCCAGTACTTC.

V is TRBV5-1 and J is TRBJ1-6, with D unclear. Germline V gene lookup returns CDR1 SGHRS and CDR2 YFSETQ. CDR3 length equals 14 residues. V lost 3 bases to trimming and J lost 10 bases, with 14 bases between them. CDR3 loop: CASSSQDSFSPLHF. The DNA for the CDR3 is TGCGCCAGCAGCTCCCAGGACTCGTTCTCACCCCTCCACTTT. The full variable domain, its missing parts supplied by reference TRBV5-1 and TRBJ1-6, is KAGVTQTPRYLIKTRGQQVTLSCSPISGHRSVSWYQQTPGQGLQFLFEYFSETQRNKGNFPGRFSGRQFSNSRSEMNVSTLELGDSALYLCASSSQDSFSPLHFGNGTRLTVT.

The rearrangement joins TRBV11-2 to TRBJ1-5; D remains ambiguous. CDR3 length equals 13 residues. Trimming removed 3 bases from V and 6 bases from J, with 9 bases in between. CDR1 is SGHAT and CDR2 is FQNNGV in the germline V gene. The CDR3: CASSFSGGQPQHF. CDR3 nucleotide sequence: TGTGCCAGCAGCTTTTCGGGTGGTCAGCCCCAGCATTTT.

This clone was seen a handful of times. V gene TRBV28 combines with J gene TRBJ1-5, with D hard to call. The ends were cut back, 5 bases at V and 0 bases at J, with 26 bases in the middle. This CDR3 spans 20 amino acids. Germline V gene data show CDR1 as MDHEN and CDR2 as SYDVKM. Written as DNA, the CDR3 is TGTGCCAGCAGTCCGACCCGCCGATTGGGCAGGTTCTATAGCAATCAGCCCCAGCATTTT. Its protein is CASSPTRRLGRFYSNQPQHF. The full variable domain, rest sourced from reference TRBV28 and TRBJ1-5, is DVKVTQSSRYLVKRTGEKVFLECVQDMDHENMFWYRQDPGLGLRLIYFSYDVKMKEKGDIPEGYSVSREKKERFSLILESASTNQTSMYLCASSPTRRLGRFYSNQPQHFGDGTRLSIL.

This clone was found a few times. The gene calls are TRBV7-6 and TRBJ2-3, with 9 bases matching TRBD2. Unmatched junction bases numbered 15, after V lost 6 bases and J lost 5 bases. There are 17 residues in the CDR3. Germline V gene sequence: CDR1 SGHVS, CDR2 FNYEAQ. The CDR3 reads CASSYFVAGALGDTQYF. In DNA, the CDR3 is TGTGCCAGCAGTTATTTCGTAGCGGGGGCCCTCGGAGATACGCAGTATTTT.

The chain recombines TRBV10-3 with TRBJ2-2, with a possible D match to TRBD2 (7 bases). The CDR3 loop spans 18 amino acids. Germline CDR1 and CDR2: ENHRY and SYGVKD. V shed 2 bases and J shed 1 base, with 17 bases lying between them. CDR3 in amino acids: CAISERGGQGVNTGELFF. The CDR3 DNA sequence: TGTGCCATCAGTGAGAGGGGGGGTCAGGGTGTGAACACCGGGGAGCTGTTTTTT.

The chain couples TRBV7-6 to TRBJ2-7; the D is unclear. The CDR3 contains 15 residues. Germline loops: CDR1 SGHVS, CDR2 FNYEAQ. Trimming stripped 5 bases from V and 6 bases from J, with 20 bases between. Here the CDR3 DNA reads TGTGCCAGCAGCCCAGCAGCGCTTTTATTGGGCGAGCAGTACTTC. Protein: CASSPAALLLGEQYF.

This clone occurred a few times. The chain combines TRBV7-3 with TRBJ2-1; 12 nucleotides line up with TRBD2. This CDR3 region has 21 residues. Per germline, CDR1 SGHTA and CDR2 FQGTGA. The ends lost 5 bases at V and 0 bases at J; junction bases unmatched: 17. CDR3: CASSPQGTPTSGSSSYNEQFF. The CDR3 DNA reads as TGTGCCAGCAGCCCCCAGGGGACGCCGACTAGCGGGAGTTCCTCCTACAATGAGCAGTTCTTC.

CDR3 region: CASRPAGQPQHF. CDR3 bases: TGTGCCAGCAGGCCCGCAGGCCAGCCCCAGCATTTT. The genes are TRBV6-6 and TRBJ1-5, with D hard to call. This CDR3 comprises 12 residues. V lost 6 bases and J 7 bases, leaving 10 bases between the germline ends. Looked up from germline, CDR1 is MNHNY and CDR2 is SVGAGI (reference sequence).

This clone has just a few counts. The V call is TRBV5-1, the J call TRBJ1-5, with D possibly matching TRBD1 (6 bases). The CDR3 has 14 amino acids. Germline V gives CDR1 SGHRS, CDR2 YFSETQ. Trimming took 3 bases from V and 7 from J, leaving 14 bases between them. Here the CDR3 DNA reads TGCGCCAGCAGCTCCTCCCCAGGGGAACAGCCCCAGCATTTT. Protein product: CASSSSPGEQPQHF.

This clone has a handful of counts. The J gene is TRBJ1-6, the V gene TRBV28, with a weak D call TRBD1 (5 bases). The CDR3 spans 15 residues. The germline gives CDR1 MDHEN, CDR2 SYDVKM. Deletions cut 8 bases from V and 2 bases from J, with 13 bases between. The CDR3 bases are TGTGCCAGCTTCCAGGGAACGACCTATAATTCACCCCTCCACTTT. It yields the protein CASFQGTTYNSPLHF.

The chain recombines TRBV29-1 with TRBJ2-1, with TRBD2 matching 9 bases. The CDR3 is 16 amino acids. The V segment lost 1 base and the J segment 3 bases; nucleotides outside the gene matches: 7. CDR1 is SQVTM, CDR2 ANQGSEA, per germline. The CDR3 bases are TGCAGCGTTGAAGGGGTGGCGGGAGGGGACTACAATGAGCAGTTCTTC. Its protein is CSVEGVAGGDYNEQFF.

Regarding this clone: Its ends do not fully match the called genes, so a read error is possible. CDR3 region: CAWSPRGGQTGWF. CDR3 nucleotide sequence: TGTGCCTGGAGTCCACGGGGGGGACAGACCGGTTGGTTC. The V and J genes are TRBV30 and TRBJ2-7, with D maybe TRBD2 (8 bases). The CDR3 covers 13 residues. Germline assignment: CDR1 GTSNPN and CDR2 SVGIG (reference sequence).

This rearrangement joins TRBV10-3 to TRBJ2-6, with D perhaps TRBD1 (5 bases). The CDR3 has 17 amino acids. The V and J ends lost 3 bases and 4 bases respectively, with 16 bases between them. Germline values: CDR1 ENHRY, CDR2 SYGVKD. The chain's CDR3 is CAISDPLAGSGANVLTF. The CDR3 region has the DNA TGTGCCATCAGTGATCCGCTGGCAGGGTCCGGGGCCAACGTCCTGACTTTC.

V is TRBV6-1 and J is TRBJ1-2; D is unresolved. Trimming took 1 base from V and 3 from J, leaving 15 bases between them. Germline V gives CDR1 MNHNS, CDR2 SASEGT. This CDR3 region has 16 residues. The CDR3 sequence is CASSEGAIQHYYGYTF. The CDR3 region has the DNA TGTGCCAGCAGTGAAGGGGCGATACAACACTACTATGGCTACACCTTC.

CDR3 protein: CASKSNQLAAFF. CDR3 nucleotides: TGTGCCAGCAAATCCAACCAACTCGCAGCTTTCTTT. The chain combines TRBV28 with TRBJ1-1, with D hard to call. CDR3 length: 12 amino acids. Trimming cost V 7 bases and J 10 bases, with 16 bases left between them. In germline, CDR1 is MDHEN, CDR2 SYDVKM.

This chain links TRBV4-3 with TRBJ2-7, with a tentative D call TRBD1 (5 bases). Germline V gene data show CDR1 as LGHNA and CDR2 as YSLEER. The CDR3 has 15 residues. The V gene lost 0 bases and the J gene lost 4 bases, with 13 bases spanning the gap. The CDR3 is CASSQDRQGRYEQYF. CDR3 in DNA: TGCGCCAGCAGCCAAGATCGTCAGGGAAGGTACGAGCAGTACTTC.

This chain connects TRBV5-8 to TRBJ2-7; 7 bases map to TRBD2. Unmatched junction bases numbered 9, after V lost 0 bases and J lost 0 bases. Germline V gene lookup returns CDR1 SGHTS and CDR2 YDEGEE. The CDR3 has 17 amino acids. CDR3 DNA: TGTGCCAGCAGCTTGGGAGTAGCGGGCGGCTTCTCCTACGAGCAGTACTTC. Its protein is CASSLGVAGGFSYEQYF. Complete variable domain (other parts from reference TRBV5-8 and TRBJ2-7): EAGVTQSPTHLIKTRGQQATLRCSPISGHTSVYWYQQALGLGLQFLLWYDEGEERNRGNFPPRFSGRQFPNYSSELNVNALELEDSALYLCASSLGVAGGFSYEQYFGPGTRLTVT.

V and J are TRBV28 and TRBJ1-4; TRBD1 matches 9 bases. Germline CDR1 MDHEN, CDR2 SYDVKM. The V segment lost 5 bases and the J segment 8 bases; nucleotides outside the gene matches: 6. This CDR3 comprises 14 residues. CDR3: CASSDRQGGEKLFF. The CDR3 DNA is TGTGCCAGCAGTGACCGACAGGGGGGAGAAAAACTGTTTTTT.

This chain uses TRBV6-1 with TRBJ2-1; 9 nucleotides line up with TRBD2. The CDR3 contains 15 residues. The junction had 8 bases not matched to a gene; V was cut back by 2 bases and J by 9 bases. Looked up from germline, CDR1 is MNHNS and CDR2 is SASEGT. Written as DNA, the CDR3 is TGTGCCAGCAGTGAATTGGCGGGAGGGCCCAGTGAGCAGTTCTTC. Its translation: CASSELAGGPSEQFF.

This sequence joins TRBV19 and TRBJ1-5; D is ambiguous. V lost 3 bases, J lost 1 base, and 10 bases lay in between. The CDR3 contains 15 residues. From germline, CDR1 is LNHDA and CDR2 SQIVND (reference sequence). The CDR3 coding sequence is TGTGCCAGTAGTATCCGGGAGGCGAGCAATCAGCCCCAGCATTTT. Translating gives CASSIREASNQPQHF.

The genes are TRBV5-6 and TRBJ2-7; unclear D gene. Deletions cut 4 bases from V and 4 bases from J, with 12 bases between. Germline values: CDR1 SGHDT, CDR2 YYEEEE. The CDR3 is 13 amino acids. The CDR3 DNA is TGTGCCAGCAGCAACGGAGCGTCGTACGAGCAGTACTTC. Protein product: CASSNGASYEQYF.

The gene calls are TRBV6-7 and TRBJ2-5; D is possibly TRBD2 (6 bases). TRBV6-7 is sorted into the ORF group, with uncertain function. CDR3 size: 21 residues. V was trimmed by 2 bases and J by 2 bases, leaving 30 bases between them. The CDR3 bases are TGTGCCAGCAGTTACGAAGTGAGCCCGGAGGAGGGCGGGGCCGCTCAAGAGACCCAGTACTTC. Residues: CASSYEVSPEEGGAAQETQYF.

The rearrangement joins TRBV18 to TRBJ1-2; D ambiguous. This CDR3 is 13 amino acids long. Trimming took 6 bases from V and 9 from J, leaving 17 bases between them. In germline, CDR1 is KGHSH, CDR2 LQKENI. DNA of the CDR3: TGTGCCAGCTCCGCCGTTGAGGGTTGGCGCTACACCTTC. Its protein is CASSAVEGWRYTF.

The V gene is TRBV18, the J gene TRBJ1-1; 8 bases are shared with TRBD1. Germline V gene data show CDR1 as KGHSH and CDR2 as LQKENI. Losses at the gene ends were 3 bases for V and 7 bases for J; bases not matched to a gene: 1. This CDR3 spans 12 amino acids. The CDR3, as DNA: TGTGCCAGCTCACCGGACAGGGATGAAGCTTTCTTT. It translates to CASSPDRDEAFF.